Listed here are 14 T cell receptor beta chains from one sample, sequenced in a study of T cell repertoires in cytomegalovirus infection. The antigens for these receptors are not known. TCRdb reprocessed the reads via MiXCR and lists one record per CDR3 protein. This repertoire shows about 60,000 distinct CDR3 sequences, roughly a fifth found once; its top ten account for 64%. Sequenced material: CD8+ T cells from cultured PBMCs, taken from culture after CMV antigen stimulation. These receptors were taken from a human donor in good health (CMV status not recorded). Some clones in this sample may be carry-over from other donors' samples.

The rearrangement links TRBV19 to TRBJ2-1, with a weak D call TRBD1 (5 bases). V lost 2 bases and J lost 9, with 14 bases in between. The CDR3 totals 14 residues. Per the germline V gene, CDR1 is LNHDA and CDR2 is SQIVND (reference sequence). The CDR3 sequence is CASSIWGKKTEQFF. CDR3 DNA sequence: TGTGCCAGTAGTATATGGGGCAAAAAGACTGAGCAGTTCTTC. The complete variable domain, with remaining parts taken from reference TRBV19 and TRBJ2-1, reads DGGITQSPKYLFRKEGQNVTLSCEQNLNHDAMYWYRQDPGQGLRLIYYSQIVNDFQKGDIAEGYSVSREKKESFPLTVTSAQKNPTAFYLCASSIWGKKTEQFFGPGTRLTVL.

The chain uses TRBV11-2 and TRBJ1-2; a weak D match, TRBD1 (5 bases). Deletions cut 3 bases from V and 1 base from J, with 9 bases between. Germline V gives CDR1 SGHAT, CDR2 FQNNGV. The CDR3 consists of 14 residues. The CDR3 loop reads CASSLGTDNYGYTF. CDR3 in DNA: TGTGCCAGCAGCTTGGGGACGGATAACTATGGCTACACCTTC. The full variable domain, with the rest looked up from reference TRBV11-2 and TRBJ1-2, is EAGVAQSPRYKIIEKRQSVAFWCNPISGHATLYWYQQILGQGPKLLIQFQNNGVVDDSQLPKDRFSAERLKGVDSTLKIQPAKLEDSAVYLCASSLGTDNYGYTFGSGTRLTVV.

The chain recombines TRBV9 with TRBJ1-1; possible D gene TRBD1, 6 bases. V lost 9 bases, J lost 4 bases, and 19 bases lay in between. This CDR3 region has 14 residues. Germline V gene lookup returns CDR1 SGDLS and CDR2 YYNGEE. CDR3 bases: TGTGCCACATCTAGAGGGGGGTCGGGCACTGAAGCTTTCTTT. The encoded protein is CATSRGGSGTEAFF.

This chain uses TRBV6-2 or TRBV6-3 with TRBJ2-1; TRBD2 aligns across 7 bases. The junction had 2 bases not matched to a gene; V was cut back by 0 bases and J by 0 bases. CDR1 and CDR2 from the germline V gene are MNHEY and SVGEGT. The CDR3 is 16 residues long. CDR3 coding DNA: TGTGCCAGCAGTTACTCGCCGGGGGGCTCCTACAATGAGCAGTTCTTC. Its translation is CASSYSPGGSYNEQFF.

This clonotype was recorded a few times. The chain employs TRBV7-2 and TRBJ2-7, with D perhaps given as TRBD1 or TRBD2 (5 bases each). V lost 7 bases and J lost 2, with 18 bases in between. The CDR3 is 15 residues long. CDR1 SGHTA and CDR2 FQGNSA come from the germline V gene. The CDR3 nucleotides are TGTGCCAGCATCCATTGGGACGTCTTACCCTACGAGCAGTACTTC. Its translation is CASIHWDVLPYEQYF.

This chain uses TRBV27 with TRBJ1-1; D not certain. The CDR3 has 11 amino acids. CDR1 and CDR2 from the germline V gene are MNHEY and SMNVEV (reference sequence). Deletions cut 6 bases from V and 3 bases from J, with 5 bases between. The CDR3 here is CASRSYTEAFF. CDR3 nucleotide sequence: TGTGCCAGCAGATCCTACACTGAAGCTTTCTTT.

The chain employs TRBV6-2 or TRBV6-3 and TRBJ2-2; TRBD2 is a possible D gene (6 bases). The CDR3 totals 14 residues. V was cut by 6 bases and J by 4 bases, with 12 bases left in between. CDR1 is MNHEY, CDR2 SVGEGT, per germline. CDR3 sequence (DNA): TGTGCCAGCAGCTCGGGACTCCCCACCGGGGAGCTGTTTTTT. Residues: CASSSGLPTGELFF.

This chain uses TRBV20-1 with TRBJ1-4; TRBD1 agrees at 7 bases. The germline V gene encodes CDR1 DFQATT and CDR2 SNEGSKA (reference sequence). V shed 5 bases, J shed 7 bases, and the junction held 1 base outside the gene matches. The CDR3 consists of 11 residues. CDR3 DNA sequence: TGCAGTGCTCGGGACAGTGAAAAACTGTTTTTT. Protein product: CSARDSEKLFF.

The chain has TRBV7-6 and TRBJ2-7, with a weak D call TRBD1 (5 bases). From germline, CDR1 is SGHVS and CDR2 FNYEAQ. This CDR3 is 13 amino acids long. The V end was cut by 1 base, the J end by 5 bases, with 9 bases between. This CDR3 reads CASSLGTNNEQYF. For the CDR3, the DNA is TGTGCCAGCAGCTTAGGGACAAACAACGAGCAGTACTTC.

The chain is built from TRBV23-1 and TRBJ1-4; D is ambiguous. TRBV23-1 falls under the ORF class, with uncertain function. Deletions cut 7 bases from V and 0 bases from J, with 21 bases between. The CDR3 sequence is 18 residues long. CDR3 loop: CASISDPEGVATNEKLFF. In nucleotides, the CDR3 is TGCGCCAGCATATCTGACCCCGAGGGAGTTGCAACTAATGAAAAACTGTTTTTT.

This chain joins TRBV27 and TRBJ2-3; D may be TRBD2 (5 bases). CDR1 MNHEY and CDR2 SMNVEV come from the germline V gene (reference sequence). Between the trimmed V and J ends, which lost 3 bases and 1 base, there was a span of 11 bases. CDR3 length: 15 residues. CDR3 residues: CASSFGGGRTDTQYF. The CDR3 DNA follows: TGTGCCAGCAGTTTTGGAGGTGGCCGCACAGATACGCAGTATTTT.

In its sample, this clonotype was seen a few times. This rearrangement joins TRBV6-5 to TRBJ2-1; 11 bases map to TRBD2. This CDR3 spans 14 amino acids. Germline CDR1 is MNHEY and CDR2 is SVGAGI. The J segment lost 9 bases and the V segment lost 5 bases, leaving 6 bases of the junction unmatched. The CDR3 DNA reads TGTGCCAGCAGTGAGCTAGCGGGAGGCTCTGAGCAGTTCTTC. Protein product: CASSELAGGSEQFF.

V and J are TRBV6-2 or TRBV6-3 and TRBJ2-2; 10 nucleotides line up with TRBD1. The length of the CDR3 is 18 residues. V lost 4 bases and J lost 6; bases outside the gene matches: 14. Germline-derived CDR1 and CDR2 are MNHEY and SVGEGT. The CDR3 DNA is TGTGCCAGCAGTTTCACAATACCGGGACAGGGGAAGGCCGGGGAGCTGTTTTTT. This encodes CASSFTIPGQGKAGELFF.

This clonotype has ten or more counts. This sequence joins TRBV11-2 and TRBJ2-7, with TRBD2 matching over 9 bases. Trimming at V came to 5 bases and at J to 4 bases, leaving 12 bases not matched to a gene. CDR3 length equals 16 residues. The germline gives CDR1 SGHAT, CDR2 FQNNGV. The CDR3 bases are TGTGCCAGCAGCCCGGAGGGTAGCGGGAGTTGGTACGAGCAGTACTTC. It codes for CASSPEGSGSWYEQYF.